The 10 T cell receptor beta chains given below trace back to one sample, sequenced in a study of T-cell reconstitution after alpha-beta-depleted transplantation in children. Preparing the TCRbeta library involved the use of unique molecular identifiers. MiXCR, run by TCRdb on the PCR reads, gives a single entry per CDR3 protein. The repertoire holds around 700,000 distinct CDR3 sequences, with about an eighth as singletons. Sequencing was performed on PBMCs, taken before TCRalphabeta/CD19-depleted stem cell transplant. The receptors were gathered from a girl between 2 and 10 years old with congenital amegakaryocytic thrombocytopenia, due to receive a stem cell transplant.

This clonotype was recorded at least ten times. V gene TRBV30 combines with J gene TRBJ2-4; D gene unclear. The CDR3 is 13 residues long. Trimming removed 0 bases from V and 0 bases from J, with 3 bases in between. CDR1 GTSNPN and CDR2 SVGIG come from the germline V gene (reference sequence). In DNA form, the CDR3 reads TGTGCCTGGAGTGTACTAGCCAAAAACATTCAGTACTTC. Its protein product is CAWSVLAKNIQYF.

This clonotype was detected only once. A much larger clone sits a single nucleotide away, making a read error possible. The genes are TRBV20-1 and TRBJ1-3; D is unresolved. CDR1 is DFQATT and CDR2 is SNEGSKA in the germline V gene (reference sequence). The CDR3 is made up of 12 amino acids. Trimming left V 6 bases short and J 7 bases short, with 13 bases between. The CDR3 DNA reads TGCAGTGCGCCCCTTTCTAGGAACACCATATATTTT. Protein sequence: CSAPLSRNTIYF.

The chain is built from TRBV5-1 and TRBJ2-3; either TRBD1 or TRBD2 may fit D (5 bases each). The CDR3 covers 15 residues. In germline, CDR1 is SGHRS, CDR2 YFSETQ. Trimming left V 4 bases short and J 6 bases short, with 18 bases between. CDR3 protein: CASSIGTARSDTQYF. The CDR3 DNA reads as TGCGCCAGCAGCATCGGGACGGCCAGATCCGATACGCAGTATTTT.

This clonotype was seen only a few times. The chain combines TRBV19 with TRBJ1-2, with TRBD1 as a possible D gene (5 bases). With 5 bases removed from V and 3 bases from J, the gap between germline ends came to 16 bases. Germline V lookup: CDR1 LNHDA, CDR2 SQIVND (reference sequence). This CDR3 has 15 amino acids. CDR3 nucleotides: TGTGCCAGTAGTCACGGGACCCCGGCGGACTATGGCTACACCTTC. Protein: CASSHGTPADYGYTF.

Only a few counts were recorded for this clonotype. The chain is built from TRBV7-9 and TRBJ2-1, with D maybe TRBD1 (6 bases). Germline-derived CDR1 and CDR2 are SEHNR and FQNEAQ (reference sequence). V shed 7 bases and J shed 9 bases, with 19 bases lying between them. CDR3 length: 14 residues. The CDR3 DNA reads TGTGCCAGCATCAATACACAGGGATGGAGTGAGCAGTTCTTC. Encoded protein: CASINTQGWSEQFF. The variable domain in full, completed from reference TRBV7-9 and TRBJ2-1, reads DTGVSQNPRHKITKRGQNVTFRCDPISEHNRLYWYRQTLGQGPEFLTYFQNEAQLEKSRLLSDRFSAERPKGSFSTLEIQRTEQGDSAMYLCASINTQGWSEQFFGPGTRLTVL.

This chain connects TRBV12-5 to TRBJ2-1; 7 nucleotides align to TRBD2. This CDR3 contains 14 residues. Trimming took 6 bases from V and 6 from J; bases not matched to a gene: 8. Per the germline V gene, CDR1 is LGHNT and CDR2 is FRNRAP. The CDR3 DNA reads as TGTGCTAGTGGCCTCTCCGCGGGAGCCAATGAGCAGTTCTTC. Protein product: CASGLSAGANEQFF.

This rearrangement joins TRBV15 to TRBJ2-5; D may be TRBD2 (5 bases). Germline lookup yields CDR1 LNHNV and CDR2 YYDKDF (reference sequence). The V end was cut by 0 bases, the J end by 4 bases, with 24 bases between. The CDR3 runs to 19 residues. The CDR3 sequence: CATSRDSHRRGFYGETQYF. CDR3 DNA: TGTGCCACCAGCAGAGATAGTCACCGCAGAGGGTTCTACGGAGAGACCCAGTACTTC.

This clonotype was seen repeatedly, ten times or more. The rearrangement joins TRBV12-3 or TRBV12-4 to TRBJ2-1, with 8 positions matching TRBD2. V lost 5 bases to trimming and J lost 4 bases; unmatched junction nucleotides: 10. The CDR3 totals 16 residues. This chain's CDR3 is CASSPPPSGFYNEQFF. CDR3 DNA sequence: TGTGCCAGCAGTCCTCCTCCTAGCGGGTTTTACAATGAGCAGTTCTTC.

This clonotype was counted between two and nine times. The rearrangement links TRBV5-1 to TRBJ1-2, with 7 bases fitting TRBD1. Germline CDR1 SGHRS, CDR2 YFSETQ. The CDR3 is made up of 13 amino acids. J was trimmed by 3 bases and V by 5 bases; bases with no gene match: 4. The CDR3 nucleotides are TGCGCCAGCAGAAGACAGGGCCACTATGGCTACACCTTC. Translated: CASRRQGHYGYTF.

At least ten counts were recorded for this clonotype. The chain employs TRBV4-1 and TRBJ2-5, with D possibly being TRBD1 or TRBD2 (5 bases each). The CDR3 covers 14 residues. The V end was cut by 1 base, the J end by 5 bases, with 11 bases between. Germline V gene sequence: CDR1 MGHRA, CDR2 YSYEKL. The CDR3 DNA reads as TGCGCCAGCAGCCAAGCATGGGGGATGGAGACCCAGTACTTC. Protein product: CASSQAWGMETQYF.